Presented here are 11 T cell receptor beta chains from one specimen sequenced in a study of blood T cells in healthy people across ages. It was with a sample-barcoded 5' primer and a J-beta primer mix that a second PCR of about 7 to 12 cycles was run. MiXCR was run by TCRdb on the 5' RACE reads, yielding one entry per CDR3 protein. Here the sample spans 700,000 to 900,000 distinct CDR3 sequences, 25% to 30% being singletons. This sample also belongs to another study, concerning T cells of mothers and their children.

Sequenced: blood. Receptors originate from a boy aged 10-17 years in good health.

The chain carries TRBV5-1 and TRBJ1-3, with a tentative D call TRBD1 (5 bases). Trimming cost V 3 bases and J 2 bases, with 18 bases left between them. Germline V gene sequence: CDR1 SGHRS, CDR2 YFSETQ. The CDR3 has 17 amino acids. CDR3 protein: CASSSRHQGTAGNTIYF. The CDR3 bases are TGCGCCAGCAGCTCGAGACATCAGGGTACTGCTGGAAACACCATATATTTT. Full variable domain (rest looked up from reference TRBV5-1 and TRBJ1-3): KAGVTQTPRYLIKTRGQQVTLSCSPISGHRSVSWYQQTPGQGLQFLFEYFSETQRNKGNFPGRFSGRQFSNSRSEMNVSTLELGDSALYLCASSSRHQGTAGNTIYFGEGSWLTVV.

This clonotype was counted a few times. V usage is TRBV20-1 and J usage is TRBJ2-5; D unclear. The DNA end lines up better with TRBJ2-7; the J call may be wrong. CDR3 size: 14 residues. CDR1 is DFQATT and CDR2 is SNEGSKA in the germline V gene (reference sequence). CDR3 sequence reads: CSARLRTGTYEQYF. Written as DNA, the CDR3 is TGCAGTGCTAGATTAAGGACCGGAACCTACGAGCAGTACTTC.

This clonotype was detected only a few times. The chain uses TRBV5-6 and TRBJ2-7, with a tentative D call TRBD2 (6 bases). CDR1 is SGHDT and CDR2 is YYEEEE in the germline V gene. Trimming cost V 1 base and J 5 bases, with 10 bases left between them. This CDR3 region has 13 residues. The CDR3 here is CASSLWRGDEQYF. The CDR3 DNA reads TGTGCCAGCAGCTTGTGGAGGGGAGACGAGCAGTACTTC.

This chain's CDR3 is CASSYAWDTSSYEQYF. The CDR3 nucleotides read TGTGCCAGCAGTTACGCTTGGGACACATCCTCCTACGAGCAGTACTTC. The V and J genes are TRBV6-6 and TRBJ2-7; a weak D match, TRBD1 (6 bases). V dropped 2 bases and J dropped 0 bases, with 14 bases sitting between them. The CDR3 length is 16 residues. The germline V gene has CDR1 MNHNY and CDR2 SVGAGI (reference sequence).

The rearrangement joins TRBV6-6 to TRBJ1-6; 11 bases align to TRBD1. V lost 4 bases, J lost 14 bases, and 7 bases stayed unmatched. CDR1 is MNHNY and CDR2 is SVGAGI in the germline V gene (reference sequence). The CDR3 contains 14 residues. The DNA of the CDR3 is TGTGCCAGCAGTTCGGACAGGGGGCCCGCGTCCCTCCACTTT. This codes for CASSSDRGPASLHF.

In regard to this clonotype: Its ends do not fully match the called genes, so a read error is possible. The chain uses TRBV6-6 and TRBJ1-1, with D possibly TRBD1 on 5 matching bases. This CDR3 comprises 13 residues. In germline, CDR1 is MNHNY, CDR2 SVGAGI (reference sequence). CDR3 coding DNA: TGTGCCAGCACCAGGGTCACGAACACTGAAGCCTTCTTT. It yields the protein CASTRVTNTEAFF.

The V call is TRBV24-1, the J call TRBJ2-5; D perhaps matches TRBD2 (6 bases). The CDR3 is 13 residues long. The germline V gene has CDR1 KGHDR and CDR2 SFDVKD. V dropped 7 bases and J dropped 2 bases, with 10 bases sitting between them. The CDR3 spells CATSPGGQETQYF. The CDR3 DNA reads as TGTGCCACCAGCCCCGGAGGGCAAGAGACCCAGTACTTC.

The genes are TRBV6-2 or TRBV6-3 and TRBJ1-5; D is undetermined. Trimming pared 6 bases from V and 3 bases from J, leaving 9 bases between. Germline assignment: CDR1 MNHEY and CDR2 SVGEGT. The CDR3 covers 13 residues. The CDR3 sequence: CASSRRHNQPQHF. As DNA, the CDR3 is TGTGCCAGCAGCCGACGGCACAATCAGCCCCAGCATTTT.

The genes are TRBV5-6 and TRBJ2-7; D is undetermined. The V gene's germline CDR1 is SGHDT and CDR2 YYEEEE. V gave up 1 base and J gave up 3 bases, with 11 bases separating them. The CDR3 loop spans 14 amino acids. The CDR3 DNA is TGTGCCAGCAGCTTGTCGCGGCGGAACTACGAGCAGTACTTC. Amino acids: CASSLSRRNYEQYF.

This clonotype was picked up many times. The J gene is TRBJ2-5, the V gene TRBV10-3, with D possibly matching TRBD2 (6 bases). V lost 10 bases, J lost 5 bases, and 17 bases lay in between. The CDR3 length is 13 residues. The V gene's germline CDR1 is ENHRY and CDR2 SYGVKD. The CDR3 DNA is TGTGCCACCCTCCGGGGAAGCGGGGAGACCCAGTACTTC. Protein: CATLRGSGETQYF.

V is TRBV24-1 and J is TRBJ2-2; the D is unclear. Trimming pared 2 bases from V and 0 bases from J, leaving 15 bases between. The V gene's germline CDR1 is KGHDR and CDR2 SFDVKD. The CDR3 runs 18 residues. The CDR3 DNA reads as TGTGCCACCAGTGATTACTTTGACGCCGCATCGAACACCGGGGAGCTGTTTTTT. It yields the protein CATSDYFDAASNTGELFF.